Listed below are T cell receptor beta chains from one sample, sequenced in a study of T cell repertoires in cytomegalovirus infection. TCRdb reprocessed the reads with MiXCR, giving one entry per CDR3 protein. The repertoire includes some 180,000 distinct CDR3 sequences, about a tenth of them detected once, and roughly 4.8% sits in the top ten. The sample was PBMCs. The origin of the receptors is a human donor in good health (CMV status not recorded). Some clones in this sample may be carry-over from other donors' samples. The conserved cysteine and the conserved F or W are not part of the CDR3 here. Size values are once, few and many counts, or a class for expanded clones, and some rows have none.

>TRBJ2-1|few|TRBV6-2/TRBV6-3
ASSYPTLASEQF
>TRBJ1-2|few|TRBV6-1
ASSWDREGYGYT
>TRBJ1-1|-|TRBV29-1
SVELRGERTEAF
>TRBJ2-1|many|TRBV7-2
ASSLSGGRASEQF
>TRBJ2-3|-|TRBV6-4
ASSDSKVLDSSTDTQY
>TRBJ2-1|few|TRBV3-1
ASSQSGTSGNEQF
>TRBJ2-1|many|TRBV11-1
ASSPFTYNEQF
>TRBJ2-7|-|TRBV28
ASRIPRGGDYEQY
>TRBJ2-5|many|TRBV7-9
ASSLRVLSGRAQETQY
>TRBJ2-2|few|TRBV28
ASSSSGLAMNTGELF
>TRBJ2-1|many|TRBV28
ASSGPGQGFGEQF
>TRBJ2-1|-|TRBV28
ASSLRGLSSYNEQF
>TRBJ2-7|few|TRBV6-2/TRBV6-3
ASSYAWEVREQY
>TRBJ2-5|-|TRBV28
ASTGGRRLETQY
>TRBJ1-1|many|TRBV11-2
ASSSSSHGNTEAF
>TRBJ1-4|many|TRBV5-1
ASSFGTATNEKLF
>TRBJ2-1|many|TRBV6-1
ASTKSGGTYNEQF
>TRBJ2-1|many|TRBV12-3/TRBV12-4
ASTGFNEQF
>TRBJ1-1|-|TRBV30
AWSVPGHQAF
>TRBJ1-6|many|TRBV7-2
ASSSADRDDSPLH
>TRBJ2-1|many|TRBV11-3
ASSSRTFRGPHEQF
>TRBJ2-7|many|TRBV7-2
ASRRTSGTSSYEQY
>TRBJ2-3|many|TRBV7-9
ASSLNPTAITDTQY
>TRBJ2-4|few|TRBV6-6
ASSYSIGSVIQY
>TRBJ1-6|few|TRBV4-3
ASSQVDKGSPLH
>TRBJ2-2|many|TRBV20-1
SAAGTSGGRNTGELF
>TRBJ2-3|many|TRBV4-3
ASSRNDRGDTQY